The 31 T cell receptor beta chains listed next were all sequenced from one sample in a study of response to subunit inactivated influenza vaccine (dated by TCRdb to 2017 to 2018). The receptor library was made with RT-PCR. The sample was run on an Illumina HiSeq 2500. Using fastp at Q25 and MiXCR, TCRdb reprocessed the public reads and kept productive beta chains. Rows with one shared CDR3 protein collapse into an entry with the most common genes and DNA. The sample profile shows about 780,000 distinct CDR3 sequences; roughly 18% of them were found once. The top ten clonotypes cover approximately 10% of the sample. The sample here was PBMCs from blood, taken more than 4 days after vaccination. The receptors were gathered from a man aged 45-60 years who received an inactivated influenza vaccine. Donor details come from another sample of the same person, matched by shared clones.

The V gene is TRBV20-1, the J gene TRBJ2-1, with D maybe TRBD1 (5 bases). Germline values: CDR1 DFQATT, CDR2 SNEGSKA (reference sequence). V was cut by 1 base and J by 4 bases, with 17 bases left in between. The CDR3 runs to 16 residues. The CDR3 loop reads CSARGTLKQGYNEQFF. DNA of the CDR3: TGCAGTGCTAGAGGGACCTTGAAGCAGGGTTACAATGAGCAGTTCTTC.

This clonotype was counted between two and nine times. The chain is built from TRBV20-1 and TRBJ2-1; a weak D match, TRBD1 (6 bases). Trimming pared 6 bases from V and 0 bases from J, leaving 18 bases between. Germline assignment: CDR1 DFQATT and CDR2 SNEGSKA (reference sequence). The CDR3 sequence is 16 residues long. CDR3 nucleotides: TGCAGTGCCACCGATCAGGGGATCAGCTCCTACAATGAGCAGTTCTTC. Protein: CSATDQGISSYNEQFF.

Only a few counts were recorded for this clonotype. V is TRBV30 and J is TRBJ1-1, with 8 bases fitting TRBD1. The CDR3 spans 13 residues. CDR1 is GTSNPN, CDR2 SVGIG, per germline (reference sequence). The J segment lost 7 bases and the V segment lost 3 bases, leaving 7 bases of the junction unmatched. The CDR3 protein is CAWRIQTGGEAFF. CDR3 DNA: TGTGCCTGGAGGATACAAACAGGGGGTGAAGCTTTCTTT.

This sequence joins TRBV6-1 and TRBJ1-4; D remains ambiguous. V lost 7 bases and J lost 1, with 7 bases in between. Germline V gene lookup returns CDR1 MNHNS and CDR2 SASEGT. This CDR3 has 13 residues. As DNA, the CDR3 is TGTGCCAGCAATCCCGGAACTAATGAAAAACTGTTTTTT. It encodes CASNPGTNEKLFF.

In its sample, this clonotype was seen many times. The chain recombines TRBV20-1 with TRBJ1-3; tentative D call: TRBD1 (5 bases). The V and J ends lost 2 bases and 0 bases respectively, with 11 bases between them. The CDR3 extends over 15 amino acids. Germline loops: CDR1 DFQATT, CDR2 SNEGSKA (reference sequence). CDR3 residues: CSARSGAGSGNTIYF. For the CDR3, the DNA is TGCAGTGCTAGATCCGGGGCCGGCTCTGGAAACACCATATATTTT.

The chain recombines TRBV6-1 with TRBJ2-7, with D possibly being TRBD2 (7 bases). V lost 8 bases, J lost 5 bases, and 16 bases lay in between. The CDR3 length is 13 residues. Germline V gives CDR1 MNHNS, CDR2 SASEGT. The CDR3 sequence is CASHRGARNEQYF. CDR3 in DNA: TGTGCCAGCCACCGGGGGGCAAGAAACGAGCAGTACTTC.

CDR3 in amino acids: CSGEGQGYEQYF. CDR3 nucleotides: TGCAGTGGCGAGGGACAGGGGTACGAGCAGTACTTC. This chain links TRBV20-1 with TRBJ2-7, with 10 nucleotides matching TRBD1. V dropped 7 bases and J dropped 4; count of bases not matched to a gene: 4. Germline lookup yields CDR1 DFQATT and CDR2 SNEGSKA (reference sequence). This CDR3 contains 12 residues.

This chain joins TRBV4-3 and TRBJ2-1; the D is unclear. The CDR3 runs 13 residues. V shed 5 bases and J shed 7 bases, with 12 bases lying between them. In germline, CDR1 is LGHNA, CDR2 YSLEER. Written as DNA, the CDR3 is TGCGCCAGCAGCGTCGCGCCTCGGAATGAGCAGTTCTTC. Its translation: CASSVAPRNEQFF.

J is TRBJ1-2 and V is TRBV30, with 9 bases fitting TRBD1. Germline CDR1 and CDR2: GTSNPN and SVGIG (reference sequence). The CDR3 consists of 12 residues. Trimming cost V 5 bases and J 4 bases; bases outside gene matches: 2. CDR3 sequence: CAWATGGYGYTF. For the CDR3, the DNA is TGTGCCTGGGCGACAGGGGGCTATGGCTACACCTTC.

The rearrangement joins TRBV12-3 or TRBV12-4 to TRBJ2-1; TRBD2 agrees at 9 bases. The CDR3 sequence is 19 residues long. The junction had 15 bases not matched to a gene; V was cut back by 5 bases and J by 1 base. In DNA form, the CDR3 reads TGTGCCAGCAGTATTCGGCTTAGCGGGAGAGCGGATTCCTACAATGAGCAGTTCTTC. This translates into CASSIRLSGRADSYNEQFF.

In its sample, this clonotype was seen a few times. The rearrangement uses TRBV7-9 and TRBJ2-2; D might be TRBD1 or TRBD2, each matching 5 bases. CDR1 and CDR2 from the germline V gene are SEHNR and FQNEAQ (reference sequence). This CDR3 is 16 amino acids long. V was pared by 3 bases and J by 4 bases, with 15 bases between. CDR3 sequence reads: CASSFFRDVGTGELFF. The CDR3 bases are TGTGCCAGCAGCTTTTTCAGGGACGTGGGCACCGGGGAGCTGTTTTTT. The full variable domain, completed using reference TRBV7-9 and TRBJ2-2, is DTGVSQNPRHKITKRGQNVTFRCDPISEHNRLYWYRQTLGQGPEFLTYFQNEAQLEKSRLLSDRFSAERPKGSFSTLEIQRTEQGDSAMYLCASSFFRDVGTGELFFGEGSRLTVL.

In its sample, this clonotype was seen a few times. The rearrangement uses TRBV10-3 and TRBJ1-1; 7 bases map to TRBD1. The CDR3 covers 14 residues. Germline V gene data show CDR1 as ENHRY and CDR2 as SYGVKD. The ends lost 11 bases at V and 2 bases at J; junction bases unmatched: 11. The CDR3 bases are TGTGCCTCTAAGGACAGGTACTTAAACACTGAAGCTTTCTTT. Translated, it gives CASKDRYLNTEAFF.

V is TRBV9 and J is TRBJ2-1, with 10 bases that match TRBD2. V lost 3 bases to trimming and J lost 6 bases; unmatched junction nucleotides: 6. Germline CDR1 and CDR2: SGDLS and YYNGEE. This CDR3 spans 15 amino acids. The CDR3 sequence is CASSGTSGVGNEQFF. The CDR3 DNA follows: TGTGCCAGCAGCGGCACTAGCGGGGTTGGCAATGAGCAGTTCTTC.

The chain joins TRBV5-1 to TRBJ1-1, with TRBD1 matching over 11 bases. This CDR3 contains 14 residues. Germline V lookup: CDR1 SGHRS, CDR2 YFSETQ. V dropped 7 bases and J dropped 2; count of bases not matched to a gene: 4. In nucleotides, the CDR3 is TGCGCCAGCGCCGGGACAGGGGGAAACACTGAAGCTTTCTTT. As protein: CASAGTGGNTEAFF.

The chain links TRBV4-1 to TRBJ2-7; unclear D gene. Germline-derived CDR1 and CDR2 are MGHRA and YSYEKL. V was trimmed by 2 bases and J by 3 bases, leaving 8 bases between them. There are 13 residues in the CDR3. This CDR3 is CASSQWAGYEQYF. CDR3 coding DNA: TGCGCCAGCAGCCAATGGGCAGGCTACGAGCAGTACTTC.

The chain employs TRBV25-1 and TRBJ2-1; the D gene is possibly TRBD2 (7 bases). V was clipped by 6 bases and J by 8 bases, with 23 bases between them. From germline, CDR1 is MGHDK and CDR2 SYGVNS. The CDR3 has 16 amino acids. The CDR3 sequence is CASRETGKRGEDEQFF. The CDR3 coding sequence is TGTGCCAGCAGAGAAACAGGGAAGCGGGGAGAGGATGAGCAGTTCTTC. The full variable domain, in which reference TRBV25-1 and TRBJ2-1 provide the parts outside the CDR3, is EADIYQTPRYLVIGTGKKITLECSQTMGHDKMYWYQQDPGMELHLIHYSYGVNSTEKGDLSSESTVSRIRTEHFPLTLESARPSHTSQYLCASRETGKRGEDEQFFGPGTRLTVL.

The chain couples TRBV25-1 to TRBJ2-1, with TRBD1 as a possible D gene (6 bases). The germline V gene encodes CDR1 MGHDK and CDR2 SYGVNS. Trimming removed 2 bases from V and 2 bases from J, with 10 bases in between. The CDR3 has 15 residues. The CDR3 nucleotides read TGTGCCAGCAGTGAAACCGGGACAACCTACAATGAGCAGTTCTTC. This encodes CASSETGTTYNEQFF.

This clonotype occurred a few times. The chain carries TRBV25-1 and TRBJ2-5; D gene uncertain. The CDR3 covers 13 residues. Germline lookup yields CDR1 MGHDK and CDR2 SYGVNS. V gave up 5 bases and J gave up 2 bases, with 9 bases separating them. CDR3 loop: CASSWSRQETQYF. As DNA, the CDR3 is TGTGCCAGCAGTTGGAGCCGACAAGAGACCCAGTACTTC.

The chain recombines TRBV7-8 with TRBJ1-5; D remains unclear. The germline gives CDR1 SGHVS, CDR2 FQNEAQ. The CDR3 is 16 residues long. Trimming stripped 3 bases from V and 2 bases from J, with 14 bases between. This chain's CDR3 is CASSFYSLEGNQPQHF. DNA of the CDR3: TGTGCCAGCAGCTTTTACAGCCTTGAGGGCAATCAGCCCCAGCATTTT. The whole variable domain, remainder taken from reference TRBV7-8 and TRBJ1-5, is GAGVSQSPRYKVAKRGQDVALRCDPISGHVSLFWYQQALGQGPEFLTYFQNEAQLDKSGLPSDRFFAERPEGSVSTLKIQRTQQEDSAVYLCASSFYSLEGNQPQHFGDGTRLSIL.

The chain has TRBV29-1 and TRBJ2-7, with TRBD2 as a possible D gene (5 bases). Germline CDR1 reads SQVTM; CDR2 reads ANQGSEA. The V end lost 5 bases, the J end lost 4 bases, and 15 bases lay between the germline ends. The CDR3 contains 13 residues. CDR3 amino acids: CSVWSPAAYEQYF. The CDR3 DNA follows: TGCAGCGTTTGGAGCCCAGCGGCTTACGAGCAGTACTTC.

This clonotype occurred many times. This sequence joins TRBV4-2 and TRBJ2-1, with D possibly matching TRBD2 (6 bases). This CDR3 has 17 residues. The germline V and J ends were trimmed by 3 bases and 2 bases, with 17 bases remaining between them. Germline V lookup: CDR1 LGHNA, CDR2 YNFKEQ. CDR3 region: CASSQDMRGGTYNEQFF. CDR3 in DNA: TGTGCCAGCAGCCAGGACATGCGTGGGGGGACCTACAATGAGCAGTTCTTC.

The V and J genes are TRBV7-2 and TRBJ1-2, with D possibly TRBD1 on 6 matching bases. The V and J ends lost 6 bases and 5 bases respectively, with 16 bases between them. Germline CDR1 SGHTA, CDR2 FQGNSA. CDR3 size: 14 residues. The CDR3 region has the DNA TGTGCCAGCAGTAAAGAGAACAGGGCATATGGCTACACCTTC. Residues: CASSKENRAYGYTF.

This chain connects TRBV4-2 to TRBJ2-1, with TRBD1 matching over 10 bases. The CDR3 length is 17 residues. The trim removed 4 bases at V and 7 bases at J, leaving 13 bases unmatched. CDR1 is LGHNA, CDR2 YNFKEQ, per germline. CDR3 sequence reads: CASSPLPGQGPLNEQFF. CDR3 in DNA: TGTGCCAGCAGCCCCCTGCCGGGACAGGGGCCCTTGAATGAGCAGTTCTTC.

This clonotype was recorded at least ten times. This sequence joins TRBV6-1 and TRBJ2-7; D remains ambiguous. Germline loops: CDR1 MNHNS, CDR2 SASEGT. Trimming pared 10 bases from V and 7 bases from J, leaving 20 bases between. The CDR3 loop spans 13 amino acids. CDR3 bases: TGTGCCACGACCTCTGACACATCCAGAGAGCAGTACTTC. This translates into CATTSDTSREQYF.

This chain joins TRBV12-3 or TRBV12-4 and TRBJ1-5, with D possibly being TRBD1 (6 bases). The CDR3 totals 15 residues. Trimming pared 3 bases from V and 6 bases from J, leaving 15 bases between. The CDR3 protein is CASSFGHLGGQPQHF. As DNA, the CDR3 is TGTGCCAGCAGTTTCGGTCATTTAGGGGGTCAGCCCCAGCATTTT.

This clonotype was detected a few times. The chain recombines TRBV7-9 with TRBJ2-7; unclear D gene. This CDR3 is built from 14 residues. Trimming shortened V by 1 base and J by 5 bases, and 12 bases separated the two germline ends. Germline CDR1 SEHNR, CDR2 FQNEAQ (reference sequence). The CDR3 sequence is CASSLGPGTDEQYF. CDR3 in DNA: TGTGCCAGCAGCTTAGGGCCGGGTACGGACGAGCAGTACTTC.

There are many counts of this clonotype. The chain combines TRBV29-1 with TRBJ2-7, with TRBD1 as a possible D gene (5 bases). The CDR3 spans 14 residues. Germline CDR1 and CDR2: SQVTM and ANQGSEA. V dropped 4 bases and J dropped 0 bases, with 13 bases sitting between them. Written as DNA, the CDR3 is TGCAGCGTTGGGGGCTTACCAAGCTCCTACGAGCAGTACTTC. Protein sequence: CSVGGLPSSYEQYF.

The CDR3 DNA follows: TGCGCCAGCACCCGGGCCGGGGACTATGGCTACACCTTC. Protein sequence: CASTRAGDYGYTF. V usage is TRBV5-1 and J usage is TRBJ1-2; no firm D call. The germline V and J ends were trimmed by 6 bases and 3 bases, with 12 bases remaining between them. The CDR3 covers 13 residues. Germline CDR1 SGHRS, CDR2 YFSETQ.

The chain uses TRBV12-3 or TRBV12-4 and TRBJ1-2; 11 bases are a match to TRBD1. The CDR3 has 13 amino acids. With 6 bases clipped from V and 5 bases from J, the junction kept 2 bases outside the gene matches. This CDR3 is CASRRDRGYGYTF. The CDR3 DNA sequence: TGTGCCAGCAGGCGGGACAGGGGGTATGGCTACACCTTC.

This clonotype was detected a few times. V usage is TRBV5-1 and J usage is TRBJ2-7, with TRBD1 matching over 10 bases. CDR3 size: 14 residues. Losses at the gene ends were 6 bases for V and 6 bases for J; bases not matched to a gene: 9. Germline values: CDR1 SGHRS, CDR2 YFSETQ. The CDR3 here is CASTPSGQGLEQYF. The CDR3 nucleotides are TGCGCCAGCACCCCATCGGGACAGGGGCTCGAGCAGTACTTC.

This clonotype has only a few counts. The genes are TRBV11-2 and TRBJ2-7; TRBD2 agrees at 9 bases. The CDR3 contains 15 residues. J gave up 2 bases and V 5 bases, and 7 bases lay outside the gene matches. Germline CDR1 and CDR2: SGHAT and FQNNGV. The CDR3 reads CASSPYSGGTYEQYF. Here the CDR3 DNA reads TGTGCCAGCAGCCCATATAGCGGGGGAACCTACGAGCAGTACTTC. The whole variable domain, filled in from reference TRBV11-2 and TRBJ2-7, reads EAGVAQSPRYKIIEKRQSVAFWCNPISGHATLYWYQQILGQGPKLLIQFQNNGVVDDSQLPKDRFSAERLKGVDSTLKIQPAKLEDSAVYLCASSPYSGGTYEQYFGPGTRLTVT.